The 26 T cell receptor beta chains below come from one sample, sequenced in a study of T cells in tuberculosis. Thawed, overnight-rested PBMC were stained with GMM-loaded CD1B tetramer, viability dye and anti-CD3, then sorted. CD1B tetramers were loaded with Rhodococcus equi-derived C32 glucose monomycolate. The protocol was immunoSEQ multiplex PCR, while the TCRdb copy is restricted to in-frame clones and leaves out a portion. The sample contains 54,000 or so clones, 65% to 90% of which appear only once. Specimen: CD1b-GMM tetramer-negative cells sorted from PBMCs. These TCRs come from an adult woman with latent tuberculosis.

The chain recombines TRBV7-6 with TRBJ2-3; 8 bases match TRBD1. The CDR3 loop spans 16 amino acids. The V segment lost 4 bases and the J segment 1 base; nucleotides outside the gene matches: 7. Germline V gene lookup returns CDR1 SGHVS and CDR2 FNYEAQ. The CDR3 loop is CASSSRQGRGTDTQYF. In DNA, the CDR3 is TGTGCCAGCAGCTCTAGACAGGGGAGAGGCACAGATACGCAGTATTTT.

J is TRBJ1-5 and V is TRBV9; 8 bases align to TRBD1. The CDR3 loop spans 15 amino acids. V dropped 4 bases and J dropped 3; count of bases not matched to a gene: 6. Germline values: CDR1 SGDLS, CDR2 YYNGEE. The CDR3 sequence: CASSPSTGANQPQHF. In DNA form, the CDR3 reads TGTGCCAGCAGCCCTTCGACAGGGGCCAATCAGCCCCAGCATTTT.

In DNA, the CDR3 is TGTGCCAGCTCCCAGGGGGTTAACACTGAAGCTTTCTTT. Protein: CASSQGVNTEAFF. The chain carries TRBV7-9 and TRBJ1-1, with 7 bases identical to TRBD1. V gave up 8 bases and J gave up 2 bases; unmatched junction bases: 5. The CDR3 contains 13 residues. Looked up from germline, CDR1 is SEHNR and CDR2 is FQNEAQ (reference sequence).

The chain couples TRBV20-1 to TRBJ2-3; D gene unclear. Trimming cost V 5 bases and J 8 bases, with 11 bases left between them. CDR1 is DFQATT, CDR2 SNEGSKA, per germline (reference sequence). This CDR3 has 11 residues. The CDR3 loop reads CSAPRPGTQYF. The CDR3 region has the DNA TGCAGTGCTCCCCGTCCGGGTACGCAGTATTTT.

CDR3 sequence: CASSPSGAGGYTF. The CDR3 DNA reads TGTGCCAGCTCACCAAGCGGGGCTGGGGGCTACACCTTC. The V call is TRBV18, the J call TRBJ1-2; a weak D match, TRBD1 (5 bases). CDR1 and CDR2 (germline): KGHSH, LQKENI. The CDR3 sequence is 13 residues long. Trimming stripped 2 bases from V and 8 bases from J, with 12 bases between.

This sequence joins TRBV2 and TRBJ1-2, with a weak D call TRBD1 (5 bases). V shed 6 bases and J shed 8 bases, with 19 bases lying between them. The CDR3 covers 14 residues. Germline V lookup: CDR1 SNHLY, CDR2 FYNNEI. In DNA, the CDR3 is TGTGCCAGCAGCCCCGGGGGGTCCAAAGACGGCTACACCTTC. Translated: CASSPGGSKDGYTF.

The V gene is TRBV29-1, the J gene TRBJ1-2; 9 bases map to TRBD1. The CDR3 covers 12 residues. Germline CDR1 and CDR2: SQVTM and ANQGSEA. The V gene end was trimmed by 1 base and the J gene end by 6 bases; junction bases not matched to a gene: 0. CDR3 in amino acids: CSVEGTGDGYTF. The CDR3 bases are TGCAGCGTTGAAGGGACAGGGGATGGCTACACCTTC.

The J gene is TRBJ2-7, the V gene TRBV27; 8 nucleotides align to TRBD1. This CDR3 contains 14 residues. CDR1 and CDR2 from the germline V gene are MNHEY and SMNVEV (reference sequence). J was trimmed by 2 bases and V by 5 bases; bases with no gene match: 5. DNA for the CDR3: TGTGCCAGCAGTCCTCGACAGGGGCCCTACGAGCAGTACTTC. This codes for CASSPRQGPYEQYF.

The chain employs TRBV5-1 and TRBJ2-1, with 11 bases aligning to TRBD1. CDR1 and CDR2 (germline): SGHRS, YFSETQ. V shed 7 bases, J shed 5 bases, and the junction held 14 bases outside the gene matches. This CDR3 spans 17 amino acids. For the CDR3, the DNA is TGCGCCAGCGGGCCTTCGCGGGGGACAGGGGGAAACAATGAGCAGTTCTTC. Amino acid sequence: CASGPSRGTGGNNEQFF.

The chain uses TRBV28 and TRBJ2-1; TRBD2 agrees at 7 bases. V trimming: 2 bases; J trimming: 12 bases; junction bases outside the gene matches: 7. Germline CDR1 and CDR2: MDHEN and SYDVKM. CDR3 length equals 13 residues. The CDR3 sequence: CASSLGRERWQFF. In DNA, the CDR3 is TGTGCCAGCAGTTTAGGGCGGGAGCGGTGGCAGTTCTTC.

The V gene is TRBV7-9, the J gene TRBJ2-1; a weak D match, TRBD2 (7 bases). This CDR3 is built from 14 residues. Per germline, CDR1 SEHNR and CDR2 FQNEAQ (reference sequence). V lost 1 base and J 6 bases, leaving 10 bases between the germline ends. CDR3 sequence (DNA): TGTGCCAGCAGCTTAGGGGCGGGGGCCAATGAGCAGTTCTTC. Translating it yields CASSLGAGANEQFF.

The gene calls are TRBV10-3 and TRBJ2-5; 12 bases match TRBD2. Trimming at V came to 4 bases and at J to 5 bases, leaving 5 bases not matched to a gene. CDR1 and CDR2 (germline): ENHRY, SYGVKD. The CDR3 runs to 15 residues. Here the CDR3 DNA reads TGTGCCATCAGTGGACTAGCGGGAGATTTGGAGACCCAGTACTTC. It yields the protein CAISGLAGDLETQYF.

This chain uses TRBV5-1 with TRBJ1-1; D perhaps matches TRBD1 (6 bases). This CDR3 has 14 amino acids. Trimming stripped 0 bases from V and 7 bases from J, with 13 bases between. Germline CDR1 and CDR2: SGHRS and YFSETQ. This CDR3 reads CASSLEGGGSEAFF. The DNA for the CDR3 is TGCGCCAGCAGCTTGGAGGGGGGGGGCAGTGAAGCTTTCTTT. The full variable domain, in which reference TRBV5-1 and TRBJ1-1 provide the parts outside the CDR3, is KAGVTQTPRYLIKTRGQQVTLSCSPISGHRSVSWYQQTPGQGLQFLFEYFSETQRNKGNFPGRFSGRQFSNSRSEMNVSTLELGDSALYLCASSLEGGGSEAFFGQGTRLTVV.

The V gene is TRBV27, the J gene TRBJ2-7; a possible D gene is TRBD1 (5 bases). Germline CDR1 and CDR2: MNHEY and SMNVEV (reference sequence). V was clipped by 2 bases and J by 0 bases, with 11 bases between them. The CDR3 totals 15 residues. The chain's CDR3 is CASSLGAGLSYEQYF. Here the CDR3 DNA reads TGTGCCAGCAGTTTAGGGGCAGGCCTCTCCTACGAGCAGTACTTC.

This chain joins TRBV2 and TRBJ2-3, with 9 bases identical to TRBD2. The CDR3 runs to 13 residues. Germline CDR1 reads SNHLY; CDR2 reads FYNNEI. V shed 9 bases and J 1 base; nucleotides not matched to a gene: 2. The CDR3 nucleotides read TGTGCCAGGAGGACTAGCGGCACAGATACGCAGTATTTT. Translating gives CARRTSGTDTQYF.

The chain recombines TRBV7-2 with TRBJ1-2, with D uncertain. The V end was cut by 1 base, the J end by 3 bases, with 9 bases between. Germline V lookup: CDR1 SGHTA, CDR2 FQGNSA. This CDR3 contains 14 residues. The CDR3 nucleotides read TGTGCCAGCAGCTTAGGTATAAGAGACTATGGCTACACCTTC. Its translation: CASSLGIRDYGYTF. The full variable domain, with the rest looked up from reference TRBV7-2 and TRBJ1-2, is GAGVSQSPSNKVTEKGKDVELRCDPISGHTALYWYRQSLGQGLEFLIYFQGNSAPDKSGLPSDRFSAERTGGSVSTLTIQRTQQEDSAVYLCASSLGIRDYGYTFGSGTRLTVV.

The chain couples TRBV7-9 to TRBJ2-1; 8 nucleotides match TRBD1. Trimming at V came to 10 bases and at J to 7 bases, leaving 9 bases not matched to a gene. The CDR3 spans 13 residues. CDR1 is SEHNR and CDR2 is FQNEAQ in the germline V gene (reference sequence). CDR3 sequence reads: CATSRGLGNEQFF. In DNA form, the CDR3 reads TGTGCCACCTCCAGGGGGCTCGGGAATGAGCAGTTCTTC.

The chain recombines TRBV30 with TRBJ2-5; 7 bases are a match to TRBD2. The CDR3 has 14 amino acids. Per germline, CDR1 GTSNPN and CDR2 SVGIG (reference sequence). V shed 2 bases and J 5 bases; nucleotides not matched to a gene: 8. DNA for the CDR3: TGTGCCTGGAGTCTGCCCTCCGGGGGGGAGACCCAGTACTTC. Translating it yields CAWSLPSGGETQYF.

This chain connects TRBV7-2 to TRBJ1-2; D uncertain. Germline assignment: CDR1 SGHTA and CDR2 FQGNSA. V shed 1 base and J shed 1 base, with 13 bases lying between them. CDR3 size: 16 residues. CDR3 sequence reads: CASSLVRRAGNYGYTF. CDR3 DNA: TGTGCCAGCAGCTTAGTAAGAAGGGCGGGTAACTATGGCTACACCTTC.

This sequence joins TRBV2 and TRBJ2-7; D is undetermined. Germline lookup yields CDR1 SNHLY and CDR2 FYNNEI. With 3 bases removed from V and 1 base from J, the gap between germline ends came to 7 bases. The CDR3 loop spans 13 amino acids. The CDR3 nucleotides are TGTGCCAGCAGTGACGGCGGTTCCTACGAGCAGTACTTC. Amino acid sequence: CASSDGGSYEQYF.

The rearrangement uses TRBV11-2 and TRBJ2-5; 8 positions agree with TRBD2. V lost 4 bases and J lost 5; bases outside the gene matches: 9. Per the germline V gene, CDR1 is SGHAT and CDR2 is FQNNGV. The CDR3 length is 15 residues. In nucleotides, the CDR3 is TGTGCCAGCAGCTGGGGCGGGGGGATGCGGGAGACCCAGTACTTC. The encoded protein is CASSWGGGMRETQYF.

The CDR3 DNA sequence: TGCGCCAGCAGCCCGGGACAGGGTATGAACACTGAAGCTTTCTTT. Its translation: CASSPGQGMNTEAFF. The rearrangement links TRBV4-1 to TRBJ1-1; 9 nucleotides align to TRBD1. Germline assignment: CDR1 MGHRA and CDR2 YSYEKL. J lost 0 bases, V lost 4 bases, and 3 bases had no gene match. The CDR3 has 15 residues.

This chain links TRBV6-1 with TRBJ2-1; 8 nucleotides match TRBD2. The V gene end was trimmed by 2 bases and the J gene end by 2 bases; junction bases not matched to a gene: 2. CDR1 is MNHNS, CDR2 SASEGT, per germline. The CDR3 is made up of 15 amino acids. CDR3 in DNA: TGTGCCAGCAGTGAAAACGGGAGGGCCTACAATGAGCAGTTCTTC. Translating gives CASSENGRAYNEQFF.

The J gene is TRBJ1-3, the V gene TRBV30; 7 bases line up with TRBD1. The CDR3 is 13 residues long. Germline V gives CDR1 GTSNPN, CDR2 SVGIG (reference sequence). V shed 3 bases and J 2 bases; nucleotides not matched to a gene: 1. The CDR3 sequence is CAWRQGAGNTIYF. CDR3 nucleotide sequence: TGTGCCTGGAGGCAGGGGGCTGGAAACACCATATATTTT.

The chain uses TRBV4-1 and TRBJ2-1; a possible D gene is TRBD2 (5 bases). Germline V gene lookup returns CDR1 MGHRA and CDR2 YSYEKL. V was trimmed by 1 base and J by 2 bases, leaving 12 bases between them. This CDR3 is 16 amino acids long. CDR3 loop: CASSQVRGVTYNEQFF. The CDR3 nucleotides read TGCGCCAGCAGCCAAGTTCGGGGTGTGACCTACAATGAGCAGTTCTTC.

The chain links TRBV21-1 to TRBJ1-1; the tabulated D call, TRBD1, remains unverified against the DNA. TRBV21-1 corresponds to a pseudogene. The CDR3 is made up of 18 amino acids. The CDR3 coding sequence is TGTGCCAGCAGCAAAAGGAGCCAGCTTTCGACAGGGGGCTCTGAAGCTTTCTTT. This translates into CASSKRSQLSTGGSEAFF.